Listed here is a single T cell receptor beta chain. Its specificity is not known. 60 Vbeta and 13 Jbeta primers were used in PCR. Clones were sequenced by immunoSEQ multiplex PCR, and TCRdb holds only the in-frame ones, with some missing. The profile shows 75,000 to 100,000 clones, over 65% of them singletons. Healthy individuals who donated bone marrow served as the donors. The data originate from a study of cytomegalovirus exposure and HLA in healthy donors. Study results and limitations: Investigators reported under 200 TCR beta chains as tied to cytomegalovirus. Among the CMV-associated chains, a few were confirmed in vitro as specific for CMV antigens. For TCR beta chains, V- and J-gene trimming was later linked to a missense DCLRE1C variant.

In germline, CDR1 is MDHEN, CDR2 SYDVKM. The CDR3 extends over 14 amino acids. V lost 6 bases to trimming and J lost 4 bases, with 15 bases between them. Sample: PBMCs. The receptor comes from a man aged 35 to 55 in good health and CMV-seronegative. This chain joins TRBV28 and TRBJ1-2, with D possibly matching TRBD1 (6 bases). The CDR3 spells CASSPADRLYGYTF. The CDR3 DNA reads TGTGCCAGCAGCCCAGCAGACAGGCTCTATGGCTACACCTTC.